The clone carrying this T cell receptor beta chain was observed many times. What it binds is unknown. These data originate in a study of CD8 T cells in ankylosing spondylitis. In making TCR beta libraries, quantitative 5'-RACE with molecular barcodes was used. Each CDR3 protein gets one entry after TCRdb re-called the 5' RACE reads with MiXCR. The sample consists of 750,000 to 850,000 distinct CDR3 sequences, about 11% of them appearing once. Study-wide points: A TCR beta motif made of fewer than ten highly homologous variants seemed typical of ankylosing spondylitis blood.

Sequencing input: blood, either unsorted or a sorted T cell fraction (not recorded which). The source of this sequence is a male donor with ankylosing spondylitis.

CDR3 DNA: TGTGCCATAGGACAGGGGTCTTCACCCCTCCACTTT. Translated: CAIGQGSSPLHF. The J gene is TRBJ1-6, the V gene TRBV12-3 or TRBV12-4, with 9 bases fitting TRBD1. V shed 10 bases, J shed 9 bases, and the junction held 4 bases outside the gene matches. The CDR3 sequence is 12 residues long.